This TCR beta chain stems from a study of blood T cell repertoires in COVID-19. About the study: Samples of COVID-19 (acute and convalescent) were obtained from the United States, Italy and Spain. PBMCs, B-cell-depleted T cells, or T cells provided the cDNA or gDNA that made up the material.

The CDR3 loop spans 19 amino acids. Germline loops: CDR1 SGHTA, CDR2 FQGNSA. Trimming took 4 bases from V and 0 from J, leaving 22 bases between them. Authors' methods: The assay estimated nucleated cells by amplifying reference gene primers. Sequencing used immunoSEQ multiplex PCR; TCRdb keeps in-frame clones, though not all of them. V, J and clone size were drawn from that table, and D and trimming were deduced from the DNA. This sample has about 120,000 clones; 85% to 90% occur once, and the top ten carry roughly 30%. The sample holds one count of this clone. The clonotype originates from a woman older than 75 with acute or convalescent COVID-19. The gene calls are TRBV7-2 and TRBJ1-3; the D gene is possibly TRBD1 (6 bases). The sequencing sample was made of peripheral blood. The CDR3 region has the DNA TGTGCCAGCAGCTCACCCCCCGGACAGAGGGACTACTCTGGAAACACCATATATTTT. Residues: CASSSPPGQRDYSGNTIYF.